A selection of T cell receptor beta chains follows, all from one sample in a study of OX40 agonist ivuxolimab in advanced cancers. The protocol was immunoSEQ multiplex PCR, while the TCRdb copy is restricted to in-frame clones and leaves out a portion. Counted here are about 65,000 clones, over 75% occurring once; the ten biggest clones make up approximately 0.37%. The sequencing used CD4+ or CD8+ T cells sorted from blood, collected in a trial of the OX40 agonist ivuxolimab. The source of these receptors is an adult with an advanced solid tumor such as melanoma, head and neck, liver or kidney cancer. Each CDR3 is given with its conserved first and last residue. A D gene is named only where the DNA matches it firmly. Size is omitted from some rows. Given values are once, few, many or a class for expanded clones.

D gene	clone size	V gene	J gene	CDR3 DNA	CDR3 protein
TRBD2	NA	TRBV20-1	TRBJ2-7	TGCAGTGCTAGGGGCGGGGGTGAGCGGTACTTC	CSARGGGERYF
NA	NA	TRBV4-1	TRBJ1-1	TGCGCCAGCAGCCAGACCCCCCGGGGAAACACTGAAGCTTTCTTT	CASSQTPRGNTEAFF
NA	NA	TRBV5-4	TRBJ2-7	TGTGCCAGCAGCGGGAGGAGTCTCGAGCAGTACTTC	CASSGRSLEQYF
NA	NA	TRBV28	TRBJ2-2	TGTGCCAGCAGTCCGGTGGGGGGCGCGTATACCGGGGAGCTGTTTTTT	CASSPVGGAYTGELFF
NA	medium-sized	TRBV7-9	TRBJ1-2	TGTGCCAGCAGCTTAACAATCCCTACTAACTATGGCTACACCTTC	CASSLTIPTNYGYTF
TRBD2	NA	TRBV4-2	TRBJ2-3	TGTGCCAGCAGCCACCCTGGGACTAGCGGGACAGATACGCAGTATTTT	CASSHPGTSGTDTQYF
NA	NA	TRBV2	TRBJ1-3	TGTGCCAGCAAAACGGTGGCCACTGGGGAAAACACCATATATTTT	CASKTVATGENTIYF
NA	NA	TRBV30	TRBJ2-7	TGTGCCTGGAGCTTGGAGGGTACCTACGAGCAGTACTTC	CAWSLEGTYEQYF
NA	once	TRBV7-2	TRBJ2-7	TGTGCCAGCAGCTTGTGGAGCTCCTACGAGCAGTACTTC	CASSLWSSYEQYF
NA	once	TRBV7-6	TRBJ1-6	TGTGCCAGCAGCTTAGCGGCGGGTACGGGGCTGAATAATTCACCCCTCCACTTT	CASSLAAGTGLNNSPLHF
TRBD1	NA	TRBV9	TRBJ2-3	TGTGCCAGCAGCGTTTTGGGACAGGGGACAGATACGCAGTATTTT	CASSVLGQGTDTQYF
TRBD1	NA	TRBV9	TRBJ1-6	TGTGCCAGCAGCGTAGGACGACAGGGGAATTCACCCCTCCACTTT	CASSVGRQGNSPLHF
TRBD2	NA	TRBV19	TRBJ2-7	TGTGCCAGTAGTATCGGTCGAGGGACTACCTTCTACGAGCAGTACTTC	CASSIGRGTTFYEQYF
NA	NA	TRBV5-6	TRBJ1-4	TGTGCCAGCAGCTCTCGGGGCGGCCAGGCAACTAATGAAAAACTGTTTTTT	CASSSRGGQATNEKLFF
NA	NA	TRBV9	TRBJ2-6	TGTGCCAGCAGCGTAGCGGCAGGGAACGGTGGGGCCAACGTCCTGACTTTC	CASSVAAGNGGANVLTF
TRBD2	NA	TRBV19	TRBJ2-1	TGTGCCAGTAGCCCACCGAGCGGGGGGGCCGGGGAGCAGTTCTTC	CASSPPSGGAGEQFF
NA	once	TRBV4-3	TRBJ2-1	TGCGCCAGCAGCCAAGTCTTAGCGACCTACAATGAGCAGTTCTTC	CASSQVLATYNEQFF
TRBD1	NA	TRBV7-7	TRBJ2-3	TGTGCCAGCAGCTCGGACAGGATAGATACGCAGTATTTT	CASSSDRIDTQYF
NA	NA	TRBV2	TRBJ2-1	TGTGCCAGCAATTTACAGAGTAACTCCTACAATGAGCAGTTCTTC	CASNLQSNSYNEQFF
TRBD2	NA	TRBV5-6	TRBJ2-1	TGTGCCAGCAGCCTGCCGGGAGCGGGGCGCCACAATGAGCAGTTCTTC	CASSLPGAGRHNEQFF
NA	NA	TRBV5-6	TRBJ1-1	TGTGCCAGCAGCTTGGCCGGTGTTCCGAACACTGAAGCTTTCTTT	CASSLAGVPNTEAFF
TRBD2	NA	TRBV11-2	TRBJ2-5	TGTGCCAGCAGCATGGGACTAGCGGGGCGCCAAGAGACCCAGTACTTC	CASSMGLAGRQETQYF
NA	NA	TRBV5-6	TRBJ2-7	TGTGCCAGCAGCCTGGAGGCCCGAGCCTACGAGCAGTACTTC	CASSLEARAYEQYF
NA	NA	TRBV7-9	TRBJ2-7	TGTGCCAGCAGCTGGGCAGGTCTCGAAGGGCAGTACTTC	CASSWAGLEGQYF
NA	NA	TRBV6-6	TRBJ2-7	TGTGCCAGCAAGATTGGGTCCTCCTACGAGCAGTACTTC	CASKIGSSYEQYF